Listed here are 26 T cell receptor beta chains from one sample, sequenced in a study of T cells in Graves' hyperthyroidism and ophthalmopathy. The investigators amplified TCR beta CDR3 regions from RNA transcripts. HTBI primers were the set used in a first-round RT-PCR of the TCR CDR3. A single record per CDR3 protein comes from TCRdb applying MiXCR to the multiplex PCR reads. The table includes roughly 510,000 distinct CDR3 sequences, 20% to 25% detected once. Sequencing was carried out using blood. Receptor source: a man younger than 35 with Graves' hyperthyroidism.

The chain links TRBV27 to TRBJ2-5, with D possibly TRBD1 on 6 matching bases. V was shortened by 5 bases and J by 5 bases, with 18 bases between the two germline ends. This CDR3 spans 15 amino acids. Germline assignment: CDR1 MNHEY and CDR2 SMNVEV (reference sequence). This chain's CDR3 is CASSPTGRGSETQYF. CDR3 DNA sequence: TGTGCCAGCAGTCCGACAGGTCGGGGTAGTGAGACCCAGTACTTC.

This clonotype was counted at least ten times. The CDR3 region has the DNA TGCGCCAGCAGCCTACGCGGGGCCAGCACTGAAGCTTTCTTT. It codes for CASSLRGASTEAFF. The V and J genes are TRBV5-1 and TRBJ1-1, with D possibly being TRBD1 (5 bases). V gave up 4 bases and J gave up 4 bases, with 14 bases separating them. The CDR3 is 14 residues long. CDR1 and CDR2 (germline): SGHRS, YFSETQ. Using reference TRBV5-1 and TRBJ1-1 for the parts outside the CDR3, the full variable domain is KAGVTQTPRYLIKTRGQQVTLSCSPISGHRSVSWYQQTPGQGLQFLFEYFSETQRNKGNFPGRFSGRQFSNSRSEMNVSTLELGDSALYLCASSLRGASTEAFFGQGTRLTVV.

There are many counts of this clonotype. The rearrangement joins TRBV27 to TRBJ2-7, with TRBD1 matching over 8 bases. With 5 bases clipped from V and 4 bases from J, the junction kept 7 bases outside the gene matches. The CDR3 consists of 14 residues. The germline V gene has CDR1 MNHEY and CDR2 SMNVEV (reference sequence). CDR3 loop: CASSADRGGYEQYF. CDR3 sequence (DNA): TGTGCCAGCAGTGCAGACAGGGGAGGTTACGAGCAGTACTTC.

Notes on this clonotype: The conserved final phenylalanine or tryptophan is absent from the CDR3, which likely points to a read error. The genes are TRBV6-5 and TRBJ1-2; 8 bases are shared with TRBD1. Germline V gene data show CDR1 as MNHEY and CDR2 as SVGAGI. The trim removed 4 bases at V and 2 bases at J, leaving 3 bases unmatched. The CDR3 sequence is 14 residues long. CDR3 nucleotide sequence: TGTGCCAGCAGTTTTGACAGGGGAAACTATGGCTACACCTCC. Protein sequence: CASSFDRGNYGYTS.

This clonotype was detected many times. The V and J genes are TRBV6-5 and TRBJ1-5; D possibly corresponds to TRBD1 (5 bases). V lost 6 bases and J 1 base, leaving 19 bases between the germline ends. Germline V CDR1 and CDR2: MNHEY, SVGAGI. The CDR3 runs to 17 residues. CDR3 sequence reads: CASRYRDSGRSNQPQHF. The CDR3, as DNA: TGTGCCAGCAGATACCGGGACTCCGGAAGGAGCAATCAGCCCCAGCATTTT.

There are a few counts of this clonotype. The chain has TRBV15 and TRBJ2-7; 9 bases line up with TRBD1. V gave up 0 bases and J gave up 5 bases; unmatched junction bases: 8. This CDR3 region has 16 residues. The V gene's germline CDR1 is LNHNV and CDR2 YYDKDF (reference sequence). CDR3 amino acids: CATSRDRGTGNHEQYF. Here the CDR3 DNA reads TGTGCCACCAGCAGAGATAGGGGGACAGGGAATCACGAGCAGTACTTC.

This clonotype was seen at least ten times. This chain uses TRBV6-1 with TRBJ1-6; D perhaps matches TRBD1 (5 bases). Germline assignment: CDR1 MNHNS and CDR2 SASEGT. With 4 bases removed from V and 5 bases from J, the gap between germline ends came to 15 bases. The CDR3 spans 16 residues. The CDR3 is CASSGTPSGDNSPLHF. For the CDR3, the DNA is TGTGCCAGCAGTGGAACCCCGTCGGGGGATAATTCACCCCTCCACTTT.

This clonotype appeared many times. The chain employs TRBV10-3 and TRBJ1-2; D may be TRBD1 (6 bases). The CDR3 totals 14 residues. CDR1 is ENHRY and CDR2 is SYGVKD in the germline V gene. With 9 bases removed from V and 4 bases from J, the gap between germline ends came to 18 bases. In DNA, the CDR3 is TGTGCCATTCGAGGGGGGGGTCACAGCTATGGCTACACCTTC. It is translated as CAIRGGGHSYGYTF.

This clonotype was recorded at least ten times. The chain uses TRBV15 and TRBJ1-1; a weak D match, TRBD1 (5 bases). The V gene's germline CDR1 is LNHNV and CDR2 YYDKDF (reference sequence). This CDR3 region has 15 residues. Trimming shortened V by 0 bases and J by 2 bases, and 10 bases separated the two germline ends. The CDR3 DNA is TGTGCCACCAGCAGAGATCGGGGCGGTAACACTGAAGCTTTCTTT. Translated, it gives CATSRDRGGNTEAFF.

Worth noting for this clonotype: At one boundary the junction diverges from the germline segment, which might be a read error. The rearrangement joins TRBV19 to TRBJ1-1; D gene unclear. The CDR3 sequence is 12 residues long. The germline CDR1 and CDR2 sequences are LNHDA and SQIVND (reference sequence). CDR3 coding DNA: TGTGCCAGTAGTATAGTGGGCACTGAATCTTTCTTT. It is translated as CASSIVGTESFF.

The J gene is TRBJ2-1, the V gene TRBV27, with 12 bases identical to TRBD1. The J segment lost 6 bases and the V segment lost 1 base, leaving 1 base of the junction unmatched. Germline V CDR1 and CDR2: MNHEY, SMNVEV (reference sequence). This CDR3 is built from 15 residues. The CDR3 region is CASSLWDRGPNEQFF. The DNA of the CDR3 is TGTGCCAGCAGTTTATGGGACAGGGGGCCCAATGAGCAGTTCTTC.

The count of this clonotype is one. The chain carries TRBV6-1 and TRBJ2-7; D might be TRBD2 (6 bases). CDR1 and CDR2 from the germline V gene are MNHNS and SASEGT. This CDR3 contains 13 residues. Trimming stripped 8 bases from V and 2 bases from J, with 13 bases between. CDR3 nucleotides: TGTGCCAGCCGGCCTAGCGTTACCTACGAGCAGTACTTC. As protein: CASRPSVTYEQYF.

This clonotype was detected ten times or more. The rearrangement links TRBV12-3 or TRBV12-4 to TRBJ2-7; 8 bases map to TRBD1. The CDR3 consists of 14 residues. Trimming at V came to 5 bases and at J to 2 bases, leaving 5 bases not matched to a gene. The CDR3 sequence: CASSTGGTAYEQYF. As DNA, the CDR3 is TGTGCCAGCAGTACAGGGGGTACCGCCTACGAGCAGTACTTC.

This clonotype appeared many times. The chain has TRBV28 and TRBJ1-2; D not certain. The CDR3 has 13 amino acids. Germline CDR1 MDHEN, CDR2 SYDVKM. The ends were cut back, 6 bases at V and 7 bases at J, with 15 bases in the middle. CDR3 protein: CASRQSRASGYTF. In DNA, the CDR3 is TGTGCCAGCAGGCAATCAAGGGCGTCTGGCTACACCTTC.

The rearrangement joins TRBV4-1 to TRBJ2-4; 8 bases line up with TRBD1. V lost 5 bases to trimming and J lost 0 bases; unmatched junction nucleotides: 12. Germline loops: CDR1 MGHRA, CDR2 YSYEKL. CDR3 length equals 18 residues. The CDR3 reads CASSSSGGAGIAKNIQYF. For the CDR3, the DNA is TGCGCCAGCAGCTCCTCAGGGGGCGCGGGTATAGCCAAAAACATTCAGTACTTC.

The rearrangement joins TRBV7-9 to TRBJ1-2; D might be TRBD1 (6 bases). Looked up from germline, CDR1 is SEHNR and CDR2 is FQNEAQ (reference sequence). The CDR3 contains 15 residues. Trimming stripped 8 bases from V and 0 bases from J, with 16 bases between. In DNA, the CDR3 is TGTGCCAGCTCCCTCACAGGGAACCCTAACTATGGCTACACCTTC. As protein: CASSLTGNPNYGYTF.

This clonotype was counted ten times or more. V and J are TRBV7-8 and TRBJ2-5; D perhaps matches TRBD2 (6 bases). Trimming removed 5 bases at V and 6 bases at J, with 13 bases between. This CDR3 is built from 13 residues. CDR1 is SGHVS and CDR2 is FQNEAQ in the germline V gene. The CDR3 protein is CASSKGLLQTQYF. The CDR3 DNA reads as TGTGCCAGCAGCAAGGGACTCCTTCAGACCCAGTACTTC.

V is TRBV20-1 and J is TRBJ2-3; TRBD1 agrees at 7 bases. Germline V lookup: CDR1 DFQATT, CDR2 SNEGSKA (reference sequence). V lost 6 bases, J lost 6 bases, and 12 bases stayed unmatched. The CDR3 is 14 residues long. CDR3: CSALRQGEGDTQYF. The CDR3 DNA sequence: TGCAGTGCCCTTCGACAGGGTGAGGGGGATACGCAGTATTTT.

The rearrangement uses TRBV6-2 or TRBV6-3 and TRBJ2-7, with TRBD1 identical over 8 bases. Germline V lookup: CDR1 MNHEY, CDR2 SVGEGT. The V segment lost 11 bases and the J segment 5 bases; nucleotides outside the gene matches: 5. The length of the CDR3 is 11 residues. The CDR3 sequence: CACGTGHEQYF. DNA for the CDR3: TGTGCCTGCGGGACAGGCCACGAGCAGTACTTC.

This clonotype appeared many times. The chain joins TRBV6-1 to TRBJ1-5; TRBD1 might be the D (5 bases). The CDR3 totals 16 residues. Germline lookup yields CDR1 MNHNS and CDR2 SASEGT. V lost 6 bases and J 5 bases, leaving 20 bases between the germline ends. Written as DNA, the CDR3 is TGTGCCAGCAGAAATAGACAGCCCACCTTCTATCAGCCCCAGCATTTT. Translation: CASRNRQPTFYQPQHF.

CDR3 in DNA: TGTGCCAGCAGTTGGACTAGCGGGAGCCACGAGCAGTACTTC. Its protein product is CASSWTSGSHEQYF. The chain is built from TRBV6-8 and TRBJ2-7, with 13 positions matching TRBD2. Per the germline V gene, CDR1 is MNHGY and CDR2 is SAAAGT. The CDR3 sequence is 14 residues long. V trimming: 4 bases; J trimming: 5 bases; junction bases outside the gene matches: 2.

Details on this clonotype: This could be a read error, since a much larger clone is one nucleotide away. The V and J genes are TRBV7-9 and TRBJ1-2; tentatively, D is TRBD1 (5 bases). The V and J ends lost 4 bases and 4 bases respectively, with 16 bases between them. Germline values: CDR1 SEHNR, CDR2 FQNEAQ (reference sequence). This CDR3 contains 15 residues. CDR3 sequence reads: CASSSEGRMFYGYTF. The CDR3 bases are TGTGCCAGCAGCTCCGAGGGACGGATGTTCTATGGCTACACCTTC.

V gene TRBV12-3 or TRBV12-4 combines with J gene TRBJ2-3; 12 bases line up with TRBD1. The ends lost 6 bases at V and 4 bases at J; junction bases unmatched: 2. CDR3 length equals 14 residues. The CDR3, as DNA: TGTGCCAGCAGGGGACAGGGGGCTTCAGATACGCAGTATTTT. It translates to CASRGQGASDTQYF.

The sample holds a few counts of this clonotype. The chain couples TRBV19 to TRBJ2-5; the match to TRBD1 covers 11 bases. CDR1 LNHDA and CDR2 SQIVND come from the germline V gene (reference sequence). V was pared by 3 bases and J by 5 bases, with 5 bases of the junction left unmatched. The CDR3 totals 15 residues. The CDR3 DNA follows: TGTGCCAGTAGTATGGGGACAGGGGGAAGGGAGACCCAGTACTTC. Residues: CASSMGTGGRETQYF.

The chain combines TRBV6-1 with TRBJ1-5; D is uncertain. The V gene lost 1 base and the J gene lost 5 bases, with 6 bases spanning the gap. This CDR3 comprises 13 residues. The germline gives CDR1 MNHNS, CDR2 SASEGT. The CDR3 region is CASSEVGYQPQHF. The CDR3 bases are TGTGCCAGCAGTGAAGTCGGGTATCAGCCCCAGCATTTT.

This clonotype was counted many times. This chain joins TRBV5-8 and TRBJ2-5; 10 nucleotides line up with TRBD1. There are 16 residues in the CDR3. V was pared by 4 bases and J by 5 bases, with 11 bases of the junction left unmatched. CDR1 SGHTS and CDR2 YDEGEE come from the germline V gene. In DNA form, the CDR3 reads TGTGCCAGCAGCCGTCGGGACAGGGGAAGTTTGGAGACCCAGTACTTC. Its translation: CASSRRDRGSLETQYF.